This T cell receptor (beta chain) stems from a study of beta chain features in type 1 diabetes. Study outcomes and limitations: Moderately but significantly shorter TCRB CDR3s were found in Type 1 diabetes patients in all four CD4+ subsets.

Germline CDR1 SGHRS, CDR2 YFSETQ. The length of the CDR3 is 13 residues. The V gene lost 0 bases and the J gene lost 7 bases, with 8 bases spanning the gap. This clone turned up a few times. Its specificity is not known. Reverse transcription of all isolated RNA meant that expressed TCRB transcripts were sequenced. This table comes from immunoSEQ multiplex PCR, and its TCRdb copy is limited to in-frame clones, with some not included. In the table there are 240,000 or so clones, approximately 15% of which are singletons. This TCR was sampled from a man aged 25-45 years with type 1 diabetes. The sample consisted of naive CD4+ T cells from blood. The V call is TRBV5-1, the J call TRBJ1-5; TRBD1 might be the D (5 bases). CDR3 DNA: TGCGCCAGCAGCTTGGTGGGGGGGCAGCCCCAGCATTTT. The encoded protein is CASSLVGGQPQHF.